This T cell receptor beta chain is drawn from a study of CD8+ T cells in alopecia areata. Study in general: Donors of skin were C3H/HeJ mice aged roughly 6-13 months with spontaneous alopecia, and recipients were approximately 6-11-week-old female C3H/HeJ mice. Notes on the study in general: Scalp specimens additionally yield sequences from normal skin's resident alphabeta T cells.

Regarding this clone: Antigen specificity is unknown. Gene names are mouse gene names. Read coverage stops 4 residues before the CDR3 terminus; the germline J gene supplies the remainder. Additional DNA sequences in this sample encode the identical CDR3.

Cell sorting was performed on pooled cutaneous lymph node cells with CD4, CD8alpha, NKG2D, NKG2ACE and other markers. CDR1 is NNHNN and CDR2 is SYGAGS in the germline V gene (reference sequence). The CDR3 sequence is 14 residues long. The V gene end was trimmed by 1 base and the J gene end by 1 base; junction bases not matched to a gene: 1. Extracted from the samples, RNA was reverse transcribed into cDNA to serve as the sequencing template. The assay was immunoSEQ multiplex PCR, and TCRdb's table has in-frame clones only and misses some. This record lists roughly 260,000 clones, none seen once only, and the top ten clones contain more than 0.95%.

The TCR originated in a C3H/HeJ mouse with alopecia areata. Mouse MHC haplotype: H2-k. Source material: CD4+ T cells sorted from a lymph node. The V and J genes are TRBV13-2 and TRBJ1-2; TRBD1 agrees at 7 bases. Partial CDR3 DNA: TGTGCCAGCGGTGATAGGGACAGAAACTCC. Translation: CASGDRDRNS. The full CDR3 sequence reads CASGDRDRNSDYTF.